This entry concerns a single T cell receptor beta chain. The data are from a study of pediatric ulcerative colitis. V dropped 2 bases and J dropped 4 bases, with 6 bases sitting between them. This CDR3 is built from 12 residues. CDR1 is MNHNS and CDR2 is SASEGT in the germline V gene. The table came from immunoSEQ multiplex PCR; TCRdb's copy has only in-frame clones and leaves some out. The sample yields tens of thousands of clones, roughly 82% seen once. The rectum was sampled with one to two pinch biopsies at colonoscopy. The receptor's source is a boy aged 5 to 17 with severe ulcerative colitis. What was sequenced was gut tissue. This sequence joins TRBV6-1 and TRBJ2-7, with D possibly being TRBD1 (5 bases). CDR3 nucleotide sequence: TGTGCCAGCAGTGAATACAGGTACGAGCAGTACTTC. It codes for CASSEYRYEQYF.